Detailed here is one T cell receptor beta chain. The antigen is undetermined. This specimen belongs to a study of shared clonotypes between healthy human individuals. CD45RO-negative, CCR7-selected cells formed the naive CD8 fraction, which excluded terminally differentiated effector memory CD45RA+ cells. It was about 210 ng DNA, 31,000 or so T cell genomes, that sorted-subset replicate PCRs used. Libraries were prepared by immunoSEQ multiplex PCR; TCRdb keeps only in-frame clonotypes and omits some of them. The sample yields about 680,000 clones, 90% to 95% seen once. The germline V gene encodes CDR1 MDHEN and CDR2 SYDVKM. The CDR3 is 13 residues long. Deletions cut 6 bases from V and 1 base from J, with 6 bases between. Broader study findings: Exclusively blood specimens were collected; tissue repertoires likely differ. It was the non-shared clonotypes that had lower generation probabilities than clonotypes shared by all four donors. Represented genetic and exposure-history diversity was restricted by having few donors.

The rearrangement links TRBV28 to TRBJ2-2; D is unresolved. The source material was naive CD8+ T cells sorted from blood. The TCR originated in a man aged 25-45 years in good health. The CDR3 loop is CASRKENTGELFF. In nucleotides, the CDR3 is TGTGCCAGCAGGAAGGAGAACACCGGGGAGCTGTTTTTT.